The next 21 T cell receptor beta chains were all read from a single sample in a study of shared clonotypes between healthy human individuals. The assay was immunoSEQ multiplex PCR, and TCRdb's table has in-frame clones only and misses some. Of 2 million to 2.5 million clones listed, more than 85% are singletons. Sample: naive CD4+ T cells from PBMCs. The subset is: CD45RA+ positively selected. Source of these receptors: a man in his late teens or twenties in good health. Some clones in this sample may be carry-over from other donors' samples.

CDR3 sequence reads: CASSVSPSGRPETQYF. As DNA, the CDR3 is TGTGCCAGCAGCGTAAGTCCTAGCGGGAGGCCAGAGACCCAGTACTTC. The rearrangement links TRBV9 to TRBJ2-5, with 11 nucleotides matching TRBD2. J was trimmed by 4 bases and V by 1 base; bases with no gene match: 6. Germline-derived CDR1 and CDR2 are SGDLS and YYNGEE. The CDR3 sequence is 16 residues long. Variable domain in full (rest from reference TRBV9 and TRBJ2-5): DSGVTQTPKHLITATGQRVTLRCSPRSGDLSVYWYQQSLDQGLQFLIQYYNGEERAKGNILERFSAQQFPDLHSELNLSSLELGDSALYFCASSVSPSGRPETQYFGPGTRLLVL.

The chain links TRBV13 to TRBJ1-1, with D possibly being TRBD1 (5 bases). V was trimmed by 1 base and J by 1 base, leaving 16 bases between them. The germline V gene has CDR1 PRHDT and CDR2 FYEKMQ (reference sequence). CDR3 size: 17 residues. CDR3 bases: TGTGCCAGCAGCTTAGTCAGTAGTAGGGGCGCGAACACTGAAGCTTTCTTT. Translating it yields CASSLVSSRGANTEAFF. Drawing the rest from reference TRBV13 and TRBJ1-1, the complete variable domain is AAGVIQSPRHLIKEKRETATLKCYPIPRHDTVYWYQQGPGQDPQFLISFYEKMQSDKGSIPDRFSAQQFSDYHSELNMSSLELGDSALYFCASSLVSSRGANTEAFFGQGTRLTVV.

This chain uses TRBV5-1 with TRBJ2-2, with D possibly TRBD2 on 7 matching bases. V shed 0 bases and J shed 6 bases, with 12 bases lying between them. This CDR3 spans 15 amino acids. The V gene's germline CDR1 is SGHRS and CDR2 YFSETQ. The CDR3 DNA reads as TGCGCCAGCAGCTTGGCCGGGGGGCGTTCCGGGGAGCTGTTTTTT. It is translated as CASSLAGGRSGELFF.

V and J are TRBV30 and TRBJ2-2; 8 bases match TRBD1. The CDR3 is made up of 14 amino acids. V lost 5 bases and J lost 5; bases outside the gene matches: 7. Germline V CDR1 and CDR2: GTSNPN, SVGIG (reference sequence). CDR3 region: CAWGEGTGTGELFF. Written as DNA, the CDR3 is TGTGCCTGGGGGGAAGGGACAGGTACCGGGGAGCTGTTTTTT.

Concerning this clone itself: Other DNA sequences in this specimen translate into the identical CDR3. The rearrangement uses TRBV5-1 and TRBJ1-1; weak D call: TRBD1 (5 bases). CDR1 and CDR2 (germline): SGHRS, YFSETQ. Between the trimmed V and J ends, which lost 0 bases and 3 bases, there was a span of 9 bases. This CDR3 has 14 amino acids. The CDR3 sequence: CASSLGGGDTEAFF. CDR3 nucleotide sequence: TGCGCCAGCAGCTTGGGCGGGGGAGACACTGAAGCTTTCTTT.

The chain has TRBV5-1 and TRBJ2-1; TRBD2 matches at 13 bases. J was trimmed by 0 bases and V by 0 bases; bases with no gene match: 0. The CDR3 extends over 17 amino acids. Germline CDR1 SGHRS, CDR2 YFSETQ. The DNA for the CDR3 is TGCGCCAGCAGCTTGGGACTAGCGGGAGGCTCCTACAATGAGCAGTTCTTC. It yields the protein CASSLGLAGGSYNEQFF.

The V call is TRBV4-3, the J call TRBJ1-4; 9 bases line up with TRBD1. The CDR3 is 16 amino acids. Germline V gene lookup returns CDR1 LGHNA and CDR2 YSLEER. V was clipped by 4 bases and J by 8 bases; unmatched bases: 11. The CDR3: CASSRNPGQGSEKLFF. CDR3 nucleotides: TGCGCCAGCAGCCGGAATCCGGGACAGGGCAGCGAAAAACTGTTTTTT.

The rearrangement joins TRBV15 to TRBJ2-1; 10 bases agree with TRBD1. This CDR3 is built from 15 residues. Per germline, CDR1 LNHNV and CDR2 YYDKDF (reference sequence). With V trimmed by 5 bases and J by 10 bases, 11 bases remained unmatched. The CDR3 loop is CATSARDRGPREQFF. In nucleotides, the CDR3 is TGTGCCACCAGCGCCCGGGACAGGGGTCCAAGGGAGCAGTTCTTC.

V is TRBV19 and J is TRBJ2-3; D is ambiguous. Per germline, CDR1 LNHDA and CDR2 SQIVND (reference sequence). Trimming removed 6 bases at V and 3 bases at J, with 4 bases between. CDR3 size: 11 residues. The CDR3 sequence: CASRVTDTQYF. The CDR3 DNA sequence: TGTGCCAGTAGAGTTACAGATACGCAGTATTTT.

A note on this clone: This may stem from a read error, because a much larger clone lies one nucleotide away. The sample contains more than one DNA sequence encoding this CDR3. The chain has TRBV7-9 and TRBJ2-3, with D hard to call. Deletions cut 3 bases from V and 4 bases from J, with 5 bases between. Germline V lookup: CDR1 SEHNR, CDR2 FQNEAQ (reference sequence). The CDR3 loop spans 12 amino acids. The DNA of the CDR3 is TGTGCCAGCAGCTTTGGGGCAGATACGCAGTATTTT. This sequence encodes CASSFGADTQYF. The complete variable domain, with remaining parts taken from reference TRBV7-9 and TRBJ2-3, reads DTGVSQNPRHKITKRGQNVTFRCDPISEHNRLYWYRQTLGQGPEFLTYFQNEAQLEKSRLLSDRFSAERPKGSFSTLEIQRTEQGDSAMYLCASSFGADTQYFGPGTRLTVL.

V gene TRBV12-2 combines with J gene TRBJ2-2; the listed D gene, TRBD2, was not tested against the DNA. TRBV12-2 is assigned pseudogene status. The CDR3 sequence is 15 residues long. This CDR3 reads CASRLGTSGTGELFF. The CDR3 DNA is TGTGCAAGTCGCCTGGGGACTAGCGGAACCGGGGAGCTGTTTTTT.

The genes are TRBV5-1 and TRBJ2-7; TRBD1 matches at 9 bases. Germline V CDR1 and CDR2: SGHRS, YFSETQ. This CDR3 has 15 amino acids. The junction had 8 bases not matched to a gene; V was cut back by 5 bases and J by 2 bases. For the CDR3, the DNA is TGCGCCAGCAGTCCCGGGACAGGGATAACCTACGAGCAGTACTTC. Translation gives CASSPGTGITYEQYF.

This sequence joins TRBV7-2 and TRBJ2-1; tentatively, D is TRBD2 (6 bases). This CDR3 has 14 amino acids. CDR1 is SGHTA, CDR2 FQGNSA, per germline. Trimming took off 4 bases at V and 5 bases at J, with 12 bases between the two ends. CDR3 nucleotide sequence: TGTGCCAGCAGCTCCACTAGCAGCGACAATGAGCAGTTCTTC. It specifies CASSSTSSDNEQFF.

The chain combines TRBV30 with TRBJ2-7, with D possibly matching TRBD2 (6 bases). Germline V CDR1 and CDR2: GTSNPN, SVGIG (reference sequence). This CDR3 contains 13 residues. The ends were cut back, 5 bases at V and 0 bases at J, with 11 bases in the middle. In nucleotides, the CDR3 is TGTGCCTGGGGGGGGATGAGCTCCTACGAGCAGTACTTC. Its protein product is CAWGGMSSYEQYF.

This chain links TRBV30 with TRBJ1-2; D may be TRBD1 (6 bases). The V gene lost 1 base and the J gene lost 8 bases, with 14 bases spanning the gap. CDR3 length equals 13 residues. Looked up from germline, CDR1 is GTSNPN and CDR2 is SVGIG (reference sequence). This CDR3 is CAWSETRGGGYTF. The CDR3 nucleotides are TGTGCCTGGAGTGAGACCAGGGGCGGGGGCTACACCTTC.

V is TRBV7-2 and J is TRBJ2-4; tentative D call: TRBD2 (5 bases). The germline V gene encodes CDR1 SGHTA and CDR2 FQGNSA. Trimming stripped 5 bases from V and 9 bases from J, with 17 bases between. The CDR3 has 14 residues. DNA for the CDR3: TGTGCCAGCAGCCCTCAGATTTTGGAGGCCATTCAGTACTTC. It is translated as CASSPQILEAIQYF. Full variable domain (missing parts from reference TRBV7-2 and TRBJ2-4): GAGVSQSPSNKVTEKGKDVELRCDPISGHTALYWYRQSLGQGLEFLIYFQGNSAPDKSGLPSDRFSAERTGGSVSTLTIQRTQQEDSAVYLCASSPQILEAIQYFGAGTRLSVL.

This rearrangement joins TRBV2 to TRBJ1-5, with D hard to call. The V end was cut by 4 bases, the J end by 0 bases, with 10 bases between. The germline V gene encodes CDR1 SNHLY and CDR2 FYNNEI. This CDR3 comprises 15 residues. This CDR3 is CASSVTSDSNQPQHF. CDR3 bases: TGTGCCAGCAGTGTTACCAGTGATAGCAATCAGCCCCAGCATTTT.

V gene TRBV4-2 combines with J gene TRBJ2-3, with TRBD1 as a possible D gene (6 bases). Trimming pared 5 bases from V and 6 bases from J, leaving 18 bases between. The CDR3 spans 15 residues. CDR1 is LGHNA, CDR2 YNFKEQ, per germline. DNA of the CDR3: TGTGCCAGCAGCGGGGGCCAGGGGTATGGCGATACGCAGTATTTT. Translated: CASSGGQGYGDTQYF.

CDR3 nucleotide sequence: TGTGCCAGCTCACTAAAAGGGTCCGGAAACACCATATATTTT. Translated: CASSLKGSGNTIYF. The chain uses TRBV18 and TRBJ1-3; no reliable D call. With 4 bases removed from V and 4 bases from J, the gap between germline ends came to 11 bases. The CDR3 covers 14 residues. Germline values: CDR1 KGHSH, CDR2 LQKENI.

As DNA, the CDR3 is TGTGCCAGCAGTCTATCGACGGGGGGTGCATCCTACGAGCAGTACTTC. Translating it yields CASSLSTGGASYEQYF. The rearrangement uses TRBV28 and TRBJ2-7; 7 nucleotides agree with TRBD2. The germline gives CDR1 MDHEN, CDR2 SYDVKM. There are 16 residues in the CDR3. V lost 5 bases and J lost 1; bases outside the gene matches: 11.

The CDR3 DNA reads TGTGCCAGCACCCCGAACGGACAGGGGAGCACTGAAGCTTTCTTT. Its translation: CASTPNGQGSTEAFF. The chain links TRBV28 to TRBJ1-1; 9 positions match TRBD1. Germline lookup yields CDR1 MDHEN and CDR2 SYDVKM. The CDR3 is 15 residues long. V gave up 7 bases and J gave up 4 bases; unmatched junction bases: 10.